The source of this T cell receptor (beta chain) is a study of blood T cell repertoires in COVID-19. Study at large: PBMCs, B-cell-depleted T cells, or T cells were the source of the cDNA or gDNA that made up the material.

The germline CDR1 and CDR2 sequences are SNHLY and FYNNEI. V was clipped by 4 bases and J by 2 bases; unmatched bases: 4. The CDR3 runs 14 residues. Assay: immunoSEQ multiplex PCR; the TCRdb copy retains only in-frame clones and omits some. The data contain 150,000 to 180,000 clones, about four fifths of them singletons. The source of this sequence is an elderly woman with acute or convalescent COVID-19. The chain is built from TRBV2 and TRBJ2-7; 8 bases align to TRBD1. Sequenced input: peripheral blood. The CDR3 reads CASSGGQGAYEQYF. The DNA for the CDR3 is TGTGCCAGCAGTGGAGGACAGGGAGCCTACGAGCAGTACTTC. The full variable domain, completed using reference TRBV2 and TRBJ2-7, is EPEVTQTPSHQVTQMGQEVILRCVPISNHLYFYWYRQILGQKVEFLVSFYNNEISEKSEIFDDQFSVERPDGSNFTLKIRSTKLEDSAMYFCASSGGQGAYEQYFGPGTRLTVT.